This TCR beta chain was retrieved from a study of blood T cells in healthy people across ages. The authors ran a second PCR of about 6 to 11 cycles using a sample-barcoded 5' primer and a J-beta primer mix. Each CDR3 protein gets one entry after TCRdb re-called the 5' RACE reads with MiXCR. The table has roughly 500,000 distinct CDR3 sequences, about 24% seen once. This clonotype has only a few counts. This CDR3 contains 13 residues. V lost 2 bases, J lost 12 bases, and 13 bases lay in between. The germline V gene has CDR1 SGHTA and CDR2 FQGNSA. This sample was also put to use in a study of T cells of mothers and their children.

The source material was blood. The sequence was collected from a boy aged 10-17 years in good health. The gene calls are TRBV7-2 and TRBJ1-4, with D tentatively TRBD1 (5 bases). CDR3 protein: CASSLQTRDQLFF. CDR3 in DNA: TGTGCCAGCAGCTTACAGACCCGGGACCAACTGTTTTTT.